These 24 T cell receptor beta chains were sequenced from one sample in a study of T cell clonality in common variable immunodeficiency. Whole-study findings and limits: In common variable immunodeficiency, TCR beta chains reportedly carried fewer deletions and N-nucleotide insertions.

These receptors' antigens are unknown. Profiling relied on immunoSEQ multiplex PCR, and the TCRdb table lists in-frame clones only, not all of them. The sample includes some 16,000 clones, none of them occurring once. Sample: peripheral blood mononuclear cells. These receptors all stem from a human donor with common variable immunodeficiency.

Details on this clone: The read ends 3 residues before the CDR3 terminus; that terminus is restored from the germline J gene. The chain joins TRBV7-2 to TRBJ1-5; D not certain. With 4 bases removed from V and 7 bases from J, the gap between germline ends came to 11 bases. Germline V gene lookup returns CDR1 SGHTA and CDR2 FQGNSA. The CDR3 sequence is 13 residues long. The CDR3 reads CASSSTFGQPQHF. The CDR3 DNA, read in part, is TGTGCCAGCAGCTCCACTTTCGGGCAGCCC.

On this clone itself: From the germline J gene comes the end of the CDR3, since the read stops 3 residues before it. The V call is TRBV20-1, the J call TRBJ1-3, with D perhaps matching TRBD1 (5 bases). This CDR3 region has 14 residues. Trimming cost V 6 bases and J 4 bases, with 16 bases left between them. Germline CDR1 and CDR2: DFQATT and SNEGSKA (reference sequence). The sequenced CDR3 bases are TGCAGTGCCTCCCCTGGACAACTGGGAAACACC. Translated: CSASPGQLGNT. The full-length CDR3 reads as CSASPGQLGNTIYF.

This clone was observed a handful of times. The sequenced CDR3 bases are TGTGCCAGCAGGTTTTCGACAGGGAACACTGAA. It yields the protein CASRFSTGNTE. The CDR3 in its entirety is CASRFSTGNTEAFF. The chain employs TRBV2 and TRBJ1-1; D is possibly TRBD1 (6 bases). The missing CDR3 end, 3 residues past where the read stops, is filled in from the germline J gene. The germline gives CDR1 SNHLY, CDR2 FYNNEI. The CDR3 has 14 residues. Trimming shortened V by 6 bases and J by 1 base, and 12 bases separated the two germline ends.

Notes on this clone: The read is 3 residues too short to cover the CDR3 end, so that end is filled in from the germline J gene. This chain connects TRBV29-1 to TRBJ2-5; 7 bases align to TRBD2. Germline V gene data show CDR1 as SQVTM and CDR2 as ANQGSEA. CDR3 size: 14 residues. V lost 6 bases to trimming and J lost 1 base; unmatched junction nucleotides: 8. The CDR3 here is CSVAPGLLQETQYF. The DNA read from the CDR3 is TGCAGCGTAGCCCCGGGACTACTCCAAGAGACC.

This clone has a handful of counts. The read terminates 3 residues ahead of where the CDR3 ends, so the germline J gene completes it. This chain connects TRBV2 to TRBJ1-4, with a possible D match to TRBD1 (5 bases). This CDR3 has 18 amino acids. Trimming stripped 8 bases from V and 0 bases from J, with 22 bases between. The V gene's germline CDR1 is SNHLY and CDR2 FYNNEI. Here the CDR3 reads CASGGYSGSGATNEKLFF. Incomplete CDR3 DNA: TGTGCCAGCGGGGGGTACTCGGGGTCCGGTGCAACTAATGAAAAA.

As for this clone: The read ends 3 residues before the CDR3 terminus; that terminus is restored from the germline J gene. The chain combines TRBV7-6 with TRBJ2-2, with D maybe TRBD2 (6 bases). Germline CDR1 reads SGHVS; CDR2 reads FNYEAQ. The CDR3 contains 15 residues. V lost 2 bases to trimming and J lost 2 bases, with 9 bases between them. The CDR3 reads CASSLLGGNTGELFF. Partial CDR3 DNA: TGTGCCAGCAGCTTACTCGGGGGAAACACCGGGGAG.

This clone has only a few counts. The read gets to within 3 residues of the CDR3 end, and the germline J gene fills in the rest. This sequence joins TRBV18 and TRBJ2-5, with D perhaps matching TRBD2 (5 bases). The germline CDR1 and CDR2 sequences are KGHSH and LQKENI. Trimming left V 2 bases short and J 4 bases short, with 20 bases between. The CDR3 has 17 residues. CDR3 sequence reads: CASSPILIRGSVETQYF. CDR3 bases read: TGTGCCAGCTCACCAATCCTTATTCGGGGATCTGTAGAGACC.

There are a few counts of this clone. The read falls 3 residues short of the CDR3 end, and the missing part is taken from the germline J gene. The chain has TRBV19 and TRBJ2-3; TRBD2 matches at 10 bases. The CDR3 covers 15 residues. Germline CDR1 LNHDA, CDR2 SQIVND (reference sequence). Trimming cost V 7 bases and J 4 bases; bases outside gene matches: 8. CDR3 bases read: TGTGCCAGTACAGAGGGACTAGCGAAAGCAGATACG. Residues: CASTEGLAKADT. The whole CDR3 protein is CASTEGLAKADTQYF.

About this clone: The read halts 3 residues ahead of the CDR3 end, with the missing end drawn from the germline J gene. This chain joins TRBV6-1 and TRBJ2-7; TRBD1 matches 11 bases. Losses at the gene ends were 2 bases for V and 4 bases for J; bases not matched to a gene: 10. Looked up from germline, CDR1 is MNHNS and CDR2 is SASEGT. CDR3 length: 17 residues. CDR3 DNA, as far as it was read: TGTGCCAGCAGTGAATCTGGGTTTGGGACAGGGGGTTACGAG. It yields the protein CASSESGFGTGGYE. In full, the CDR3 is CASSESGFGTGGYEQYF.

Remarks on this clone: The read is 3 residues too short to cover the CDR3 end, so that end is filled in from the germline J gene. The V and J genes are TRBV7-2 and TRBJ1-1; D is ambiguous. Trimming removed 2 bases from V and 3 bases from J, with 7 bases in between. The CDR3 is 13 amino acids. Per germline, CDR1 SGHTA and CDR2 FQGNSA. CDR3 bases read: TGTGCCAGCAGCTTATCAAGGGACACTGAA. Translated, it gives CASSLSRDTE. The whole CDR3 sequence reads CASSLSRDTEAFF.

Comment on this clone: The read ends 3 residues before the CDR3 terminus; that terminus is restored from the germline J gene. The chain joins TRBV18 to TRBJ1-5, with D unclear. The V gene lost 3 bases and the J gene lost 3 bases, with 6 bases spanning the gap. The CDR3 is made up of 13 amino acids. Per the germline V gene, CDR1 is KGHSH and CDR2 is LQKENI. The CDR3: CASSPGPNQPQHF. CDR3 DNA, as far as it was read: TGTGCCAGCTCACCTGGGCCCAATCAGCCC.

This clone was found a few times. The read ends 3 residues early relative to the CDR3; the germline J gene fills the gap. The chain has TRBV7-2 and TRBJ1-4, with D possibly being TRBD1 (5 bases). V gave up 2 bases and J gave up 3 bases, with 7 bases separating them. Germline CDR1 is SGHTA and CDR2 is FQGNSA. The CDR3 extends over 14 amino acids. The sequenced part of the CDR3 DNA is TGTGCCAGCAGCTTAACAGGAGCTAATGAAAAA. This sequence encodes CASSLTGANEK. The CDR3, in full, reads CASSLTGANEKLFF.

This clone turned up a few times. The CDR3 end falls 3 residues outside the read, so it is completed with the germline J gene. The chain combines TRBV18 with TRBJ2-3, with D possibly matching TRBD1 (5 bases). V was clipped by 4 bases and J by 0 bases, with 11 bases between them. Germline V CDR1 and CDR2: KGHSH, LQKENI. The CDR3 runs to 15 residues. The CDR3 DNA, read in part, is TGTGCCAGCTCACGGGGCGTCCAGAGCACAGATACG. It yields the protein CASSRGVQSTDT. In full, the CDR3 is CASSRGVQSTDTQYF.

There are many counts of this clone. CDR3 DNA, as far as it was read: TGCAGTGCTATGACGGGTGGTGGCAATCAGCCC. This sequence encodes CSAMTGGGNQP. Given in full, the CDR3 is CSAMTGGGNQPQHF. The chain couples TRBV20-1 to TRBJ1-5; no clear D. The sequence runs out 3 residues before the end of the CDR3; the remainder is reconstructed from the germline J gene. V was trimmed by 4 bases and J by 2 bases, leaving 12 bases between them. CDR1 DFQATT and CDR2 SNEGSKA come from the germline V gene (reference sequence). This CDR3 is 14 amino acids long.

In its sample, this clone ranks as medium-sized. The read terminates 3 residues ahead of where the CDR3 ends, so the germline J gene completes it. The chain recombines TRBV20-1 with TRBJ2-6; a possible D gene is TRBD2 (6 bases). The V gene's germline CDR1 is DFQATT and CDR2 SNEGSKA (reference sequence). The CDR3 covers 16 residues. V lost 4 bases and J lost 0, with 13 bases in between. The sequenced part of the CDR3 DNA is TGCAGTGCTAAAAATAGCGGAAGCTCTGGGGCCAACGTC. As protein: CSAKNSGSSGANV. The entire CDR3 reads CSAKNSGSSGANVLTF.

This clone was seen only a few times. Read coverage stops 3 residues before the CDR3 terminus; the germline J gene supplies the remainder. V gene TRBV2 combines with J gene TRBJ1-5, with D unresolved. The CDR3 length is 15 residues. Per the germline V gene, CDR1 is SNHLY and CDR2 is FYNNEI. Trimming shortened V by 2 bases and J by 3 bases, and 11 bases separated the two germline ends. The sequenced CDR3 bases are TGTGCCAGCAGTGAAATGCGGTCAGTCAATCAGCCC. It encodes CASSEMRSVNQP. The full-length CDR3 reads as CASSEMRSVNQPQHF.

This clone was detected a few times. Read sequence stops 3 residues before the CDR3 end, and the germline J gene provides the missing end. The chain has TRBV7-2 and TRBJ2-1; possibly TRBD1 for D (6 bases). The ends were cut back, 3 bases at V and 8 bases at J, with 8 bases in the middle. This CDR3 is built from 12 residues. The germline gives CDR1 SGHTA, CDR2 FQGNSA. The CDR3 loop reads CASSLWGHEQFF. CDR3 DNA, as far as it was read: TGTGCCAGCAGCTTGTGGGGGCATGAG.

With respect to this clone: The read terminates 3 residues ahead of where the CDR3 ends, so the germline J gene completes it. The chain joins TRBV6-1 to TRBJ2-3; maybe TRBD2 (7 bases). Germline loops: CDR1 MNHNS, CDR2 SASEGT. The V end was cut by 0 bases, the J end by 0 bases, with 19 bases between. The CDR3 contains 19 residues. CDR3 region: CASSEAGWGQGLSTDTQYF. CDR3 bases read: TGTGCCAGCAGTGAAGCGGGGTGGGGGCAGGGACTAAGCACAGATACG.

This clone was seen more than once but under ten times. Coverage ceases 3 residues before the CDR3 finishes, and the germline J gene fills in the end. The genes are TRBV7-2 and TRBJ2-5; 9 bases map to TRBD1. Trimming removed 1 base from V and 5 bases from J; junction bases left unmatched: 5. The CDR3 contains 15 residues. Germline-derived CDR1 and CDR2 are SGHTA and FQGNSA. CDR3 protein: CASSLVGQGFETQYF. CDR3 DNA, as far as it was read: TGTGCCAGCAGCTTAGTGGGACAGGGATTCGAGACC.

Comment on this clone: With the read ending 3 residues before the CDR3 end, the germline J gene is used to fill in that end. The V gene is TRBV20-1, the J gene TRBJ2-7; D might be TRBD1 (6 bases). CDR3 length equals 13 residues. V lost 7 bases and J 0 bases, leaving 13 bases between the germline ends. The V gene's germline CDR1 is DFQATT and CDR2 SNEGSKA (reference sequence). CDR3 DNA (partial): TGCAGTGGCGACCGGGACAACTCCTACGAG. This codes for CSGDRDNSYE. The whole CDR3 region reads CSGDRDNSYEQYF.

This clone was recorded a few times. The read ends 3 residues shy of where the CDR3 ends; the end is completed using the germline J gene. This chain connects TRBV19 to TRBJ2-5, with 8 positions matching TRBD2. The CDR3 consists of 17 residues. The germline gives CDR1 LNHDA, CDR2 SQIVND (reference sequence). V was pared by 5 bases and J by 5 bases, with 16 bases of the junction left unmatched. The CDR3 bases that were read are TGTGCCAGTAGTGGCCAATCTAGCGGGCTCGCCTGGGAGACC. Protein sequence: CASSGQSSGLAWET. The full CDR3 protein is CASSGQSSGLAWETQYF.

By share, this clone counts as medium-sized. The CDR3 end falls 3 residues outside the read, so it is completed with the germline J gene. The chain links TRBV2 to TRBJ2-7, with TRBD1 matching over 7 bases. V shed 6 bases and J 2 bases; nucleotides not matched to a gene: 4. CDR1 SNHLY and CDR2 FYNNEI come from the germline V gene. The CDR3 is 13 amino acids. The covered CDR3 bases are TGTGCCAGCAGAGGGACAGTTGCCTACGAG. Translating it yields CASRGTVAYE. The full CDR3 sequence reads CASRGTVAYEQYF.

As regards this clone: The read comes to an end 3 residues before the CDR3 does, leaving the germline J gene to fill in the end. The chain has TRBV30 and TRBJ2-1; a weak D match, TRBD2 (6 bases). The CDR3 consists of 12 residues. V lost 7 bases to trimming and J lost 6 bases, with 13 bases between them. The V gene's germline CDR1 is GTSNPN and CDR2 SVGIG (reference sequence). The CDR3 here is CALLAAGNEQFF. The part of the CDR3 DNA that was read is TGTGCCTTACTAGCTGCGGGCAATGAG.

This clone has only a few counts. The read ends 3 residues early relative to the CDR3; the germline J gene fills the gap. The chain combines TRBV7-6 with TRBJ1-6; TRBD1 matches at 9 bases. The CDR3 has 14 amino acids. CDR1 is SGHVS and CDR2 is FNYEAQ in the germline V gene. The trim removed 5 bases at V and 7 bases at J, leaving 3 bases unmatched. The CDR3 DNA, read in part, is TGTGCCAGCAGCATCGGGACAGGGAATTCACCC. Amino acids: CASSIGTGNSP. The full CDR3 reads CASSIGTGNSPLHF. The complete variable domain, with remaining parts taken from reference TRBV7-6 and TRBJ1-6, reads GAGVSQSPRYKVTKRGQDVALRCDPISGHVSLYWYRQALGQGPEFLTYFNYEAQQDKSGLPNDRFSAERPEGSISTLTIQRTEQRDSAMYRCASSIGTGNSPLHFGNGTRLTVT.